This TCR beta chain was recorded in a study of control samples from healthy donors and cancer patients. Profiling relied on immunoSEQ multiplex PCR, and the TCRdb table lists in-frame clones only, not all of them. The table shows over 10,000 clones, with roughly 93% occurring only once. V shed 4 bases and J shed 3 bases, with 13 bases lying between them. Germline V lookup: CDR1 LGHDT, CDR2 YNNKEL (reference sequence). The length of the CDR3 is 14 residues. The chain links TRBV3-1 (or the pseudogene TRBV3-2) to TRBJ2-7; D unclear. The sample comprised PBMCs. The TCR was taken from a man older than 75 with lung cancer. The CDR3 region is CASSPGDWNYEQYF. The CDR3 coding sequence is TGTGCCAGCAGCCCCGGCGACTGGAACTACGAGCAGTACTTC.